This T cell receptor (beta chain) was sequenced in a study of beta chain features in type 1 diabetes. Since all of the isolated RNA was reverse transcribed, expressed TCRB transcripts were what got sequenced. The method was immunoSEQ multiplex PCR; TCRdb's version includes in-frame clones alone and lacks a portion of them. The data contain about 140,000 clones, 10% of them singletons. V lost 2 bases and J lost 2, with 13 bases in between. Germline lookup yields CDR1 SGHRS and CDR2 YFSETQ. The CDR3 is 16 residues long. The clonotype comes from a man aged 18-30 years in good health. The chain is built from TRBV5-1 and TRBJ2-2; the D gene is possibly TRBD1 (6 bases). The specimen sequenced was naive CD4+ T cells from blood. The CDR3: CASSLWGTQNTGELFF. CDR3 DNA: TGCGCCAGCAGCTTATGGGGGACACAAAACACCGGGGAGCTGTTTTTT. Variable domain in full (rest from reference TRBV5-1 and TRBJ2-2): KAGVTQTPRYLIKTRGQQVTLSCSPISGHRSVSWYQQTPGQGLQFLFEYFSETQRNKGNFPGRFSGRQFSNSRSEMNVSTLELGDSALYLCASSLWGTQNTGELFFGEGSRLTVL.